These 9 T cell receptor beta chains came from one sample sequenced in a study of shared clonotypes between healthy human individuals. Generated by immunoSEQ multiplex PCR, the TCRdb table keeps only in-frame clones and is missing some. The sample holds approximately 650,000 clones, nearly 97% seen once. CD45RO negativity and positive selection for CCR7 defined naive CD8 cells, a population that excluded terminally differentiated effector memory CD45RA+ cells. The sequenced material came from naive CD8+ T cells sorted from blood. The receptors stem from a woman in her twenties or thirties in good health.

The chain recombines TRBV19 with TRBJ2-1, with 12 bases matching TRBD2. Per the germline V gene, CDR1 is LNHDA and CDR2 is SQIVND (reference sequence). V gave up 4 bases and J gave up 6 bases; unmatched junction bases: 4. The CDR3 spans 15 residues. DNA for the CDR3: TGTGCCAGTAGTAGCCCTAGCGGGAGGGCCAATGAGCAGTTCTTC. Translated, it gives CASSSPSGRANEQFF.

The V and J genes are TRBV10-3 and TRBJ2-7; possibly TRBD1 for D (6 bases). The CDR3 runs to 14 residues. The V and J ends lost 4 bases and 3 bases respectively, with 13 bases between them. The germline CDR1 and CDR2 sequences are ENHRY and SYGVKD. In nucleotides, the CDR3 is TGTGCCATCAGTGGGGAGACAGGTGACTACGAGCAGTACTTC. Its protein is CAISGETGDYEQYF.

For this clone: The sample holds other DNA sequences that translate to the same CDR3. The chain joins TRBV7-8 to TRBJ1-5; 7 bases are shared with TRBD1. CDR3 length: 12 amino acids. Unmatched junction bases numbered 0, after V lost 3 bases and J lost 7 bases. Germline assignment: CDR1 SGHVS and CDR2 FQNEAQ. DNA of the CDR3: TGTGCCAGCAGCTTGACAGGGCAGCCCCAGCATTTT. It translates to CASSLTGQPQHF.

The chain is built from TRBV27 and TRBJ2-7, with D possibly being TRBD1 (6 bases). The CDR3 extends over 18 amino acids. Germline V gene lookup returns CDR1 MNHEY and CDR2 SMNVEV (reference sequence). Trimming removed 1 base from V and 7 bases from J, with 26 bases in between. As DNA, the CDR3 is TGTGCCAGCAGTTTATGGGGGTACGCAGGGGTGGGTATAAGGGAGCAGTACTTC. It encodes CASSLWGYAGVGIREQYF.

This chain connects TRBV7-6 to TRBJ2-1; 10 positions agree with TRBD2. In germline, CDR1 is SGHVS, CDR2 FNYEAQ. V was pared by 5 bases and J by 0 bases, with 4 bases of the junction left unmatched. The CDR3 totals 16 residues. CDR3: CASSRIAGGSYNEQFF. The DNA for the CDR3 is TGTGCCAGCAGCAGAATAGCGGGAGGCTCCTACAATGAGCAGTTCTTC.

The chain has TRBV4-1 and TRBJ1-2; no clear D. CDR3 length: 15 amino acids. The germline V and J ends were trimmed by 4 bases and 3 bases, with 15 bases remaining between them. CDR1 is MGHRA, CDR2 YSYEKL, per germline. In DNA form, the CDR3 reads TGCGCCAGCAGCCCGAACCTGTTAACTCACTATGGCTACACCTTC. Translated: CASSPNLLTHYGYTF.

The chain uses TRBV28 and TRBJ2-3; no definite D call. The CDR3 has 17 residues. V shed 4 bases and J shed 0 bases, with 17 bases lying between them. The germline gives CDR1 MDHEN, CDR2 SYDVKM. The CDR3 sequence is CASSSLLERESTDTQYF. The CDR3 DNA sequence: TGTGCCAGCAGTTCCCTCTTGGAGCGCGAAAGCACAGATACGCAGTATTTT.

The gene calls are TRBV27 and TRBJ2-7, with TRBD2 as a possible D gene (7 bases). The CDR3 extends over 15 amino acids. The V end lost 4 bases, the J end lost 6 bases, and 19 bases lay between the germline ends. Germline CDR1 is MNHEY and CDR2 is SMNVEV (reference sequence). DNA for the CDR3: TGTGCCAGCAGTTGGGAGGGGGAGGGCTCGGGCGAGCAGTACTTC. It is translated as CASSWEGEGSGEQYF.

The chain employs TRBV15 and TRBJ1-2; 7 nucleotides align to TRBD1. The ends lost 5 bases at V and 4 bases at J; junction bases unmatched: 10. Germline CDR1 reads LNHNV; CDR2 reads YYDKDF (reference sequence). The CDR3 length is 15 residues. This chain's CDR3 is CATSPRTTGRYGYTF. In DNA, the CDR3 is TGTGCCACCAGCCCTCGAACGACAGGGCGCTATGGCTACACCTTC.